A single TCR beta chain is shown here with its context. Antigen unknown. Using immunoSEQ multiplex PCR, the repertoire was profiled, and TCRdb retains in-frame clones only, with some absent. The sample carries 150,000 to 200,000 clones, about 83% recorded once. This sample is part of a study of cytomegalovirus exposure and HLA in healthy donors. Study-level results: CMV antigen specificity was confirmed in vitro for a few CMV-associated chains. The classifier reportedly diagnosed cytomegalovirus status with high sensitivity and specificity.

CDR3 length equals 17 residues. Trimming took 0 bases from V and 2 from J; bases not matched to a gene: 7. The V gene's germline CDR1 is MGHRA and CDR2 YSYEKL. This chain links TRBV4-1 with TRBJ2-1, with 7 bases matching TRBD2. The sequenced material came from PBMCs. This clonotype was sampled from a young woman in good health and CMV-seronegative. CDR3 in DNA: TGCGCCAGCAGCCAAGAGGGTCTAGCGGTCCCCTACAATGAGCAGTTCTTC. Its protein is CASSQEGLAVPYNEQFF.